This record covers a single TCR beta chain. The target of this receptor is not known. No much larger clonotype is one base removed from it; base qualities were not supplied. The donors were healthy, HIV-negative adults with no recently reported acute infections or vaccinations. Every donor was a Caucasian adult living in Nashville, Tennessee, USA. Magnetic negative selection was used to enrich CD4+ T cells, after which naive cells were positively selected on CD45RA and the negative fraction became the memory subset. Blood was obtained by leukapheresis, after which PBMCs were separated by Ficoll-Histopaque density gradient centrifugation and cryopreserved in liquid nitrogen vapor phase. Purity and quantity of every magnetically sorted T cell population were checked by analytical flow cytometry. Each sorted fraction had its genomic DNA isolated and then quantified by UV absorbance on a Nanodrop 2000c.

The entry originates in a study of shared clonotypes between healthy human individuals (dated by TCRdb to 2018 to 2020). Broadly, across the study: The cohort included a few men and a couple of women between 18 and 49 years of age. For each donor, CD4 naive and CD4 memory were each given three plates, CD8 naive was given two plates, and CD8 memory was given one plate. Blood TCR repertoires of five healthy adults were deeply sequenced to estimate repertoire size and the extent of clonotype sharing between individuals. To increase sequencing depth and limit assay-specific biases, different laboratories used diverse techniques to prepare libraries and sequence TCR repertoires. Between about 0.85 and 10 billion PBMCs per donor were obtained by leukapheresis.

Using the deep immunoSEQ assay, multiplex PCR amplified TCR CDR3 regions from genomic DNA. Extracted genomic DNA from each cell subset was distributed evenly across all wells of several immunoSEQ 96-well plates, and each plate was treated as a replicate. For sorted subsets, around 0.2 ug of genomic DNA, equivalent to tens of thousands of T cell genomes, went into each replicate PCR. The purified libraries were quantified using a Qubit 3.0 fluorometer, sized with a Bioanalyzer 2100, and then quantified again using the KAPA Library Quantification kit. A separate single-read 150-cycle Illumina NextSeq 550 flow cell was used to sequence each immunoSEQ 96-well plate. The source study handled its data this way. Because the immunoSEQ output included only junctional sequences and no quality scores, the filtering could not be the same as the filtering used for full-length reads. Sequences were annotated with PyIR, a Python wrapper for IgBLAST v1.9, using IMGT germline references to assign V/J genes and CDR3. Reads were removed for weak V/J assignments (E-value above 1e-6), missing CDR3, stop codons, out-of-frame junctions, or ambiguous translated residues. V3J clonotypes were defined by identical inferred V gene, J gene, and CDR3 amino acid sequence. Percentage overlap between repertoires was calculated by dividing the number of shared unique clonotypes by the size of the smaller repertoire. Repertoire richness was assessed with RTK rarefaction, the Chao1 estimator, and Recon v2.1 estimates of unobserved clonotypes. OLGA was used to compute generation probabilities for all TCRbeta clonotypes that the gDNA method yielded from a few donors. TCRdb retrieved this table from immuneACCESS and kept in-frame rearrangements only. Not all clones are present; in checked studies, unresolved V genes account for under half, and no reason is known for the remainder. Clone size and V and J calls were adopted from that table, with D and trimming inferred from the DNA. The sample profile shows 2 million to 3 million clones; roughly 93% of them were found once. In total, the top ten clones hold about 0.38% of the sample.

Results the study describes overall, beyond this receptor: Sharing across a handful of donors was observed for about 5% of naive CD4, under 4% of naive CD8, roughly 2.3% of memory CD4, and around 0.4% of memory CD8 clonotypes. Estimated clonotype richness was generally larger for naive than for memory subsets. Based on pairwise subsampling, the degree of clonotype sharing among donors was expected to be affected by sequencing depth. Compared with non-shared clonotypes, clonotypes shared by all four sorted-subset donors had higher generation probabilities. Even with the large sequencing depth, rarefaction of the sorted-subset datasets indicated that sequencing was incomplete. Only blood was sampled, and tissue TCR repertoires likely differ from those in blood. The genetic and exposure-history diversity represented was limited by the small number of donors.

As encoded in the germline V gene, CDR1 is SGHTA while CDR2 is FQGNSA. A distance of 8 bases separates the germline ends of V and J, which lose 3 bases and 0 bases respectively. The CDR3 contains 14 residues, cysteine and phenylalanine counted. Only the CDR3 DNA stays, 42 bases, in frame from base 1. The sequence joins TRBV7-2 to TRBJ1-1; the D segment cannot be called with confidence. This clonotype was obtained from a man between 18 and 35 years old in good health. Some clones in this sample may be carry-over from other donors' samples. Material for sequencing was naive CD4+ T cells from PBMCs. This specimen's cell subset or site label, per the study, means: CD45RA+ positively selected. The CDR3 region reads CASSLAEVNTEAFF. DNA sequence: TGTGCCAGCAGCTTGGCCGAAGTGAACACTGAAGCTTTCTTT. The CDR3 plus the reference TRBV7-2 and TRBJ1-1 genes for the other parts give the full variable domain: GAGVSQSPSNKVTEKGKDVELRCDPISGHTALYWYRQSLGQGLEFLIYFQGNSAPDKSGLPSDRFSAERTGGSVSTLTIQRTQQEDSAVYLCASSLAEVNTEAFFGQGTRLTVV.